These 28 T cell receptor beta chains were sequenced from one sample in a study of blood T cell repertoires in COVID-19. The table came from immunoSEQ multiplex PCR; TCRdb's copy has only in-frame clones and leaves some out. The top ten clones hold over 4% of a sample with 250,000 to 400,000 clones, more than 70% of them seen once. What was sequenced was PBMCs or T cells enriched from blood (not recorded which). Receptors were obtained from a woman aged 30 to 39 who had recovered from COVID-19.

CDR3 sequence (DNA): TGCGCCAGCAGCCGCGGACTAGCGGGGGAAACAGATACGCAGTATTTT. It encodes CASSRGLAGETDTQYF. This chain links TRBV5-1 with TRBJ2-3, with 13 positions matching TRBD2. Looked up from germline, CDR1 is SGHRS and CDR2 is YFSETQ. The V and J ends lost 4 bases and 3 bases, in that order; junction bases with no gene match: 5. The CDR3 covers 16 residues.

A few counts support this clone. The rearrangement joins TRBV7-2 to TRBJ1-2; 9 nucleotides agree with TRBD1. The CDR3 length is 13 residues. Germline V lookup: CDR1 SGHTA, CDR2 FQGNSA. J was trimmed by 9 bases and V by 2 bases; bases with no gene match: 4. This CDR3 is CASSLRQGGSYTF. The CDR3 DNA reads TGTGCCAGCAGCTTACGACAGGGGGGGAGCTACACCTTC.

The rearrangement joins TRBV9 to TRBJ1-6; 8 bases match TRBD1. Trimming at V came to 4 bases and at J to 11 bases, leaving 11 bases not matched to a gene. This CDR3 comprises 15 residues. CDR1 SGDLS and CDR2 YYNGEE come from the germline V gene. This CDR3 is CASSKQTGDRTPLHF. Here the CDR3 DNA reads TGTGCCAGCAGCAAACAGACAGGGGATCGTACACCCCTCCACTTT.

The rearrangement links TRBV28 to TRBJ1-1; 9 nucleotides align to TRBD1. This CDR3 region has 17 residues. V shed 3 bases and J 1 base; nucleotides not matched to a gene: 9. Germline V gene data show CDR1 as MDHEN and CDR2 as SYDVKM. In nucleotides, the CDR3 is TGTGCCAGCAGTTTGGGGACAGGGCACGCTCGGAACACTGAAGCTTTCTTT. Protein: CASSLGTGHARNTEAFF.

The rearrangement links TRBV18 to TRBJ1-1, with D possibly TRBD1 on 5 matching bases. This CDR3 comprises 12 residues. Germline V CDR1 and CDR2: KGHSH, LQKENI. V was pared by 8 bases and J by 7 bases, with 14 bases between. The CDR3 bases are TGTGCCAGCGCAGACAGTGGCTATGAAGCTTTCTTT. It specifies CASADSGYEAFF.

The genes are TRBV19 and TRBJ1-1, with D unresolved. This CDR3 is built from 12 residues. Germline V lookup: CDR1 LNHDA, CDR2 SQIVND (reference sequence). The ends were cut back, 6 bases at V and 4 bases at J, with 9 bases in the middle. For the CDR3, the DNA is TGTGCCAGTAGCCCGGGGAGCACTGAAGCTTTCTTT. Its translation is CASSPGSTEAFF.

CDR3 loop: CASSTGRGRYNEQFF. The CDR3 nucleotides read TGTGCCAGCAGCACTGGGAGGGGCCGATACAATGAGCAGTTCTTC. V is TRBV7-2 and J is TRBJ2-1; 7 nucleotides agree with TRBD2. The V gene end was trimmed by 5 bases and the J gene end by 4 bases; junction bases not matched to a gene: 8. The CDR3 runs 15 residues. In germline, CDR1 is SGHTA, CDR2 FQGNSA.

The chain couples TRBV23-1 to TRBJ1-6; 7 bases align to TRBD1. TRBV23-1 is marked as an open reading frame, function uncertain. V shed 0 bases, J shed 10 bases, and the junction held 9 bases outside the gene matches. This CDR3 spans 16 amino acids. CDR3 DNA: TGCGCCAGCAGTCAATCTGCCCAGGGGGTAAGGTCACCCCTCCACTTT. Its translation is CASSQSAQGVRSPLHF.

The chain is built from TRBV5-1 and TRBJ2-7; 9 nucleotides line up with TRBD1. The CDR3 consists of 15 residues. Germline assignment: CDR1 SGHRS and CDR2 YFSETQ. V lost 2 bases to trimming and J lost 2 bases; unmatched junction nucleotides: 5. CDR3 amino acids: CASSFGTGRAYEQYF. The DNA for the CDR3 is TGCGCCAGCAGCTTCGGGACAGGGAGAGCCTACGAGCAGTACTTC.

The V and J genes are TRBV6-2 or TRBV6-3 and TRBJ2-4; a possible D gene is TRBD2 (5 bases). The V gene lost 1 base and the J gene lost 3 bases, with 10 bases spanning the gap. The CDR3 totals 15 residues. Germline V gene data show CDR1 as MNHEY and CDR2 as SVGEGT. CDR3 sequence: CASSYWDAGKNIQYF. The CDR3 DNA follows: TGTGCCAGCAGTTACTGGGATGCGGGCAAAAACATTCAGTACTTC.

This sequence joins TRBV10-3 and TRBJ2-2; possible D gene TRBD1, 5 bases. The CDR3 is 16 residues long. Germline assignment: CDR1 ENHRY and CDR2 SYGVKD. Between the trimmed V and J ends, which lost 3 bases and 0 bases, there was a span of 11 bases. The DNA for the CDR3 is TGTGCCATCAGTGACCCCGACAGTACGAACACCGGGGAGCTGTTTTTT. It translates to CAISDPDSTNTGELFF.

The chain couples TRBV19 to TRBJ2-3; D is unclear. The CDR3 is made up of 12 amino acids. Trimming left V 5 bases short and J 4 bases short, with 7 bases between. Per the germline V gene, CDR1 is LNHDA and CDR2 is SQIVND (reference sequence). The CDR3, as DNA: TGTGCCAGTAGTGATCTAGCAGATACGCAGTATTTT. Its translation is CASSDLADTQYF.

This chain connects TRBV2 to TRBJ1-5; the D gene is possibly TRBD1 (5 bases). Trimming left V 7 bases short and J 7 bases short, with 14 bases between. The CDR3 spans 13 residues. CDR1 is SNHLY, CDR2 FYNNEI, per germline. This CDR3 reads CASTIGGDQPQHF. DNA of the CDR3: TGTGCCAGCACTATAGGAGGGGACCAGCCCCAGCATTTT. The whole variable domain, remainder taken from reference TRBV2 and TRBJ1-5, is EPEVTQTPSHQVTQMGQEVILRCVPISNHLYFYWYRQILGQKVEFLVSFYNNEISEKSEIFDDQFSVERPDGSNFTLKIRSTKLEDSAMYFCASTIGGDQPQHFGDGTRLSIL.

The chain is built from TRBV10-3 and TRBJ1-5; D may be TRBD1 (5 bases). V was clipped by 2 bases and J by 8 bases, with 19 bases between them. The CDR3 loop spans 16 amino acids. Germline assignment: CDR1 ENHRY and CDR2 SYGVKD. CDR3 DNA sequence: TGTGCCATCAGTGAGGCCTCGGGCGGGGGAGAGGAGCCCCAGCATTTT. Translated, it gives CAISEASGGGEEPQHF.

CDR3 nucleotides: TGTGCCAGCAGCCAGGGGGCCCAGCCCCAGCATTTT. Its protein product is CASSQGAQPQHF. This chain joins TRBV28 and TRBJ1-5, with 8 bases identical to TRBD1. V was pared by 6 bases and J by 7 bases, with 2 bases of the junction left unmatched. The CDR3 length is 12 residues. CDR1 and CDR2 (germline): MDHEN, SYDVKM.

CDR3 nucleotide sequence: TGTGCCAGCCCCGGAGACTACGAGCAGTACTTC. This gives the protein CASPGDYEQYF. The V gene is TRBV2, the J gene TRBJ2-7; D remains ambiguous. The V gene lost 8 bases and the J gene lost 3 bases, with 8 bases spanning the gap. Germline CDR1 and CDR2: SNHLY and FYNNEI. The length of the CDR3 is 11 residues.

The V call is TRBV5-1, the J call TRBJ1-6; D remains ambiguous. V was shortened by 3 bases and J by 6 bases, with 16 bases between the two germline ends. Germline CDR1 is SGHRS and CDR2 is YFSETQ. The CDR3 totals 16 residues. CDR3 bases: TGCGCCAGCAGCTCCCGTTCGACAAGTCGTAATTCACCCCTCCACTTT. The encoded protein is CASSSRSTSRNSPLHF.

The chain recombines TRBV3-1 (or the pseudogene TRBV3-2) with TRBJ2-5, with TRBD2 as a possible D gene (5 bases). CDR1 and CDR2 from the germline V gene are LGHDT and YNNKEL (reference sequence). The CDR3 consists of 13 residues. Trimming pared 0 bases from V and 4 bases from J, leaving 6 bases between. The CDR3 nucleotides read TGTGCCAGCAGCCAAGACCGGGGAGAGACCCAGTACTTC. The encoded protein is CASSQDRGETQYF.

The J gene is TRBJ1-4, the V gene TRBV10-3; D ambiguous. Between the trimmed V and J ends, which lost 1 base and 2 bases, there was a span of 11 bases. Germline V gene sequence: CDR1 ENHRY, CDR2 SYGVKD. The CDR3 totals 16 residues. The CDR3 DNA follows: TGTGCCATCAGTGAGTTCCAGCGGACGACTAATGAAAAACTGTTTTTT. Its translation: CAISEFQRTTNEKLFF.

The chain has TRBV5-5 and TRBJ2-2; D possibly corresponds to TRBD1 (6 bases). CDR1 and CDR2 from the germline V gene are SGHKS and YYEKEE (reference sequence). V lost 1 base to trimming and J lost 4 bases, with 8 bases between them. The CDR3 is 14 residues long. The chain's CDR3 is CASSLQGITGELFF. The CDR3, as DNA: TGTGCCAGCAGCTTGCAGGGGATCACCGGGGAGCTGTTTTTT.

The chain recombines TRBV4-2 with TRBJ1-1, with TRBD1 identical over 7 bases. The CDR3 contains 15 residues. Per the germline V gene, CDR1 is LGHNA and CDR2 is YNFKEQ. Trimming took 3 bases from V and 3 from J; bases not matched to a gene: 7. The CDR3 protein is CASSQPVQGYTEAFF. The CDR3 region has the DNA TGTGCCAGCAGCCAGCCCGTACAGGGGTACACTGAAGCTTTCTTT.

The V call is TRBV11-2, the J call TRBJ1-1; tentatively, D is TRBD1 (6 bases). Trimming removed 0 bases at V and 5 bases at J, with 16 bases between. This CDR3 is built from 16 residues. Germline V lookup: CDR1 SGHAT, CDR2 FQNNGV. The DNA of the CDR3 is TGTGCCAGCAGCTTAGATCTCGCAGGGGATAGGACTGAAGCTTTCTTT. Translation gives CASSLDLAGDRTEAFF.

The rearrangement joins TRBV5-1 to TRBJ2-3; D is possibly TRBD1 (6 bases). The CDR3 has 18 amino acids. Germline loops: CDR1 SGHRS, CDR2 YFSETQ. The ends were cut back, 0 bases at V and 0 bases at J, with 17 bases in the middle. The CDR3 DNA reads TGCGCCAGCAGCTTGGGGGTGGACGGGACATGGAGCACAGATACGCAGTATTTT. It encodes CASSLGVDGTWSTDTQYF. The full variable domain, with the rest looked up from reference TRBV5-1 and TRBJ2-3, is KAGVTQTPRYLIKTRGQQVTLSCSPISGHRSVSWYQQTPGQGLQFLFEYFSETQRNKGNFPGRFSGRQFSNSRSEMNVSTLELGDSALYLCASSLGVDGTWSTDTQYFGPGTRLTVL.

The chain couples TRBV5-5 to TRBJ2-2; a weak D match, TRBD2 (7 bases). V dropped 0 bases and J dropped 6 bases, with 18 bases sitting between them. The germline V gene encodes CDR1 SGHKS and CDR2 YYEKEE (reference sequence). CDR3 length: 17 amino acids. CDR3 DNA sequence: TGTGCCAGCAGCTTGGTAGGGCAGGGGAGGGGATCCGGGGAGCTGTTTTTT. Protein: CASSLVGQGRGSGELFF. The full variable domain, completed using reference TRBV5-5 and TRBJ2-2, is DAGVTQSPTHLIKTRGQQVTLRCSPISGHKSVSWYQQVLGQGPQFIFQYYEKEERGRGNFPDRFSARQFPNYSSELNVNALLLGDSALYLCASSLVGQGRGSGELFFGEGSRLTVL.

The chain uses TRBV6-5 and TRBJ1-2; 9 bases are shared with TRBD1. The length of the CDR3 is 14 residues. The V gene's germline CDR1 is MNHEY and CDR2 SVGAGI. V was clipped by 4 bases and J by 5 bases; unmatched bases: 5. CDR3 nucleotides: TGTGCCAGCAGTTCGGGACAGGGTCTTTATGGCTACACCTTC. Its protein product is CASSSGQGLYGYTF.

This chain connects TRBV7-2 to TRBJ2-3; D not certain. Trimming stripped 3 bases from V and 0 bases from J, with 10 bases between. Germline lookup yields CDR1 SGHTA and CDR2 FQGNSA. There are 15 residues in the CDR3. This CDR3 reads CASSLGTPSTDTQYF. The CDR3 DNA is TGTGCCAGCAGCTTGGGCACTCCCAGCACAGATACGCAGTATTTT.

With respect to this clone: In the same sample, other DNA sequences code for this CDR3. V usage is TRBV30 and J usage is TRBJ2-2; D might be TRBD1 (5 bases). Germline CDR1 reads GTSNPN; CDR2 reads SVGIG (reference sequence). This CDR3 contains 14 residues. V lost 0 bases, J lost 4 bases, and 9 bases lay in between. The CDR3 DNA is TGTGCCTGGAGTGTAGGGGAAGGCACCGGGGAGCTGTTTTTT. It yields the protein CAWSVGEGTGELFF.

This sequence joins TRBV7-2 and TRBJ2-2; D perhaps matches TRBD2 (6 bases). V lost 2 bases and J lost 7, with 17 bases in between. The CDR3 sequence is 16 residues long. Germline loops: CDR1 SGHTA, CDR2 FQGNSA. The DNA of the CDR3 is TGTGCCAGCAGCTTATCGACCCCGGACGGGGGCGGGGAGCTGTTTTTT. It yields the protein CASSLSTPDGGGELFF. Looking up the rest from reference TRBV7-2 and TRBJ2-2 gives the full variable domain: GAGVSQSPSNKVTEKGKDVELRCDPISGHTALYWYRQSLGQGLEFLIYFQGNSAPDKSGLPSDRFSAERTGGSVSTLTIQRTQQEDSAVYLCASSLSTPDGGGELFFGEGSRLTVL.